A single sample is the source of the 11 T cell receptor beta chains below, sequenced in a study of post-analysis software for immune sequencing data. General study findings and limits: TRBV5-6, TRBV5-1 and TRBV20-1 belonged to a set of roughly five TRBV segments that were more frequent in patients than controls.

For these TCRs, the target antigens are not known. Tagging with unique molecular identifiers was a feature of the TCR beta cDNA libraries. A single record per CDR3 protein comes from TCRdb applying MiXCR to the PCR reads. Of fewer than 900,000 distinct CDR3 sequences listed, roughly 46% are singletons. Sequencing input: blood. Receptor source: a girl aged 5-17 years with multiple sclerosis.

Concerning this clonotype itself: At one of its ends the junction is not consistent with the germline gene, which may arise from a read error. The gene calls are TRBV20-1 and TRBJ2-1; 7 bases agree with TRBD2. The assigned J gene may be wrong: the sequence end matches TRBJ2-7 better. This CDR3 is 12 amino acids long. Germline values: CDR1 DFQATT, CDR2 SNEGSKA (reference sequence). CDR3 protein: CRAREGLGEQYF. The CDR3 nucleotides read TGCAGGGCTAGGGAGGGGTTGGGCGAGCAGTACTTC.

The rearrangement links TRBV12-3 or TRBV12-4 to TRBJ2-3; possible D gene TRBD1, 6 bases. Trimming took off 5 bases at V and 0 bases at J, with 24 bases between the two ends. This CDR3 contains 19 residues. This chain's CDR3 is CASSPSPIRTATSTDTQYF. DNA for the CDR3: TGTGCCAGCAGTCCCAGCCCCATTCGGACAGCGACTAGCACAGATACGCAGTATTTT.

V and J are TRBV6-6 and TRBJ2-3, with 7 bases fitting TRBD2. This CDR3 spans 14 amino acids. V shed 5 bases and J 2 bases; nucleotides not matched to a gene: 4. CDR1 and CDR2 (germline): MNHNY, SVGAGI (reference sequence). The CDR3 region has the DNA TGTGCCAGCAGTATGAGCGGGGCCACAGATACGCAGTATTTT. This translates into CASSMSGATDTQYF.

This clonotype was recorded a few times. CDR3 protein: CASSITGTYGYTF. The CDR3, as DNA: TGTGCCAGCAGCATCACAGGGACCTATGGCTACACCTTC. The chain uses TRBV11-1 and TRBJ1-2; D perhaps matches TRBD1 (6 bases). The CDR3 consists of 13 residues. V dropped 5 bases and J dropped 4 bases, with 11 bases sitting between them. Germline V gives CDR1 SGHAT, CDR2 FQDESV (reference sequence).

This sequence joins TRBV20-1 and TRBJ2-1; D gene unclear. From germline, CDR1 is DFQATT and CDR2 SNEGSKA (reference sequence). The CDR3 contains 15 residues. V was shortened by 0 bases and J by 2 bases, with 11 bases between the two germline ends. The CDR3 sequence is CSARDYLGTYNEQFF. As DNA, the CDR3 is TGCAGTGCTAGAGATTATCTAGGAACCTACAATGAGCAGTTCTTC.

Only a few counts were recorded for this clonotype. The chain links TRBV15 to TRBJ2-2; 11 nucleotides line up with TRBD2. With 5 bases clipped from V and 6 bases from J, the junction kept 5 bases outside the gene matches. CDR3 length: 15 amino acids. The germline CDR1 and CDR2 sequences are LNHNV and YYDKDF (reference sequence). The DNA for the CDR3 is TGTGCCACCAGCCAGCGACTAGCGGGACCCGGGGAGCTGTTTTTT. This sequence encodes CATSQRLAGPGELFF.

Here the CDR3 reads CASSLRRSRTAPSEQYF. The CDR3 DNA follows: TGTGCCAGCAGTTTACGACGGTCCCGAACAGCTCCCTCCGAGCAGTACTTC. This sequence joins TRBV28 and TRBJ2-4; no firm D call. The DNA end is a closer match to TRBJ2-7, so the J assignment may be wrong. The CDR3 length is 17 residues. CDR1 MDHEN and CDR2 SYDVKM come from the germline V gene.

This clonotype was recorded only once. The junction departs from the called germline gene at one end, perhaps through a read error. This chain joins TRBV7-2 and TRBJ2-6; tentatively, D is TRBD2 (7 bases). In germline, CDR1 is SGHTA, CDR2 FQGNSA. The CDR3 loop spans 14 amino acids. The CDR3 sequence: CVSGRLGGANVRTF. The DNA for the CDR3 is TGTGTCAGCGGAAGACTGGGGGGGGCCAACGTCCGGACTTTC.

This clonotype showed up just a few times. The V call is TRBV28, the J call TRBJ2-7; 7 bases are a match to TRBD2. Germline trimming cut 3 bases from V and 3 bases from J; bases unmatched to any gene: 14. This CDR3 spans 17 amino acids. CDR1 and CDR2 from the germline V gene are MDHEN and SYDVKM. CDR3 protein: CASSFSRRSGTRYEQYF. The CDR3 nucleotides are TGTGCCAGCAGTTTCTCGAGGAGGAGCGGGACGCGCTACGAGCAGTACTTC. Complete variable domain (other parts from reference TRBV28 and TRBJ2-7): DVKVTQSSRYLVKRTGEKVFLECVQDMDHENMFWYRQDPGLGLRLIYFSYDVKMKEKGDIPEGYSVSREKKERFSLILESASTNQTSMYLCASSFSRRSGTRYEQYFGPGTRLTVT.

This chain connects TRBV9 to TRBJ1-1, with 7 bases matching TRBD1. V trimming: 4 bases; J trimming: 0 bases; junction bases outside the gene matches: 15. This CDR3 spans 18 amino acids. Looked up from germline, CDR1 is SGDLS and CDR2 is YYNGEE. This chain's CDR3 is CASSPNPGGDFLNTEAFF. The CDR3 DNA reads TGTGCCAGCAGCCCCAACCCAGGGGGGGATTTCCTGAACACTGAAGCTTTCTTT.

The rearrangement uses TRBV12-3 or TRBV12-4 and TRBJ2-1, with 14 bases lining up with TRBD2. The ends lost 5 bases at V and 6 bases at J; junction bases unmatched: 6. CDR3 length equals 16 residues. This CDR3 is CASSGTSGRGSNEQFF. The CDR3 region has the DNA TGTGCCAGCAGTGGGACTAGCGGGAGAGGGTCCAATGAGCAGTTCTTC.